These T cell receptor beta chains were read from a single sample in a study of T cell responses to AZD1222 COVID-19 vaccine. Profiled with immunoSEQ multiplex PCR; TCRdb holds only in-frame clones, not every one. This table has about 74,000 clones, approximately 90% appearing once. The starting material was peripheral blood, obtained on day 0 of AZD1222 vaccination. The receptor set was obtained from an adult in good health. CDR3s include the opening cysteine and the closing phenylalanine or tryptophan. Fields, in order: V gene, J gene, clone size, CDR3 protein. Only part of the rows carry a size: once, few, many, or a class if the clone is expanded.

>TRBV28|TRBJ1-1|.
CASLYQGARAEAFF
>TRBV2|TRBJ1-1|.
CASGGLGHNTEAFF
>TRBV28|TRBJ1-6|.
CASSSLPPGGHVWSPLHF
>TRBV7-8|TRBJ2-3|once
CASSPPRRISTDTQYF
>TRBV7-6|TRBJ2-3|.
CASSLGLAGIGTDTQYF
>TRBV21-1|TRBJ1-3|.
CASTKDDQFFSGNTIYF
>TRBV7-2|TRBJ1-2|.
CASSLALGGYTF
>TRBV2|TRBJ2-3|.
CASSGARASTDTQYF
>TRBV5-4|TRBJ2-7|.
CASSSSGQAIYEQYF
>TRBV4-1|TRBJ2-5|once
CASSQRPDRGIETQYF
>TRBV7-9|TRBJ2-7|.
CASSPRQATYEQYF
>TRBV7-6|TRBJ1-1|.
CASSLVGGAEAFF
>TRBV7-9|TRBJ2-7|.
CASSTGTGVSYEQYF
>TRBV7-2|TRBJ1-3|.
CASRDRAGNTIYF
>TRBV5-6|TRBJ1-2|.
CASSWDNYGYTF
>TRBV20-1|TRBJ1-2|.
CSAPGTGPHF
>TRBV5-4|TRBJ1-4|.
CASSTGGQGNEKLFF
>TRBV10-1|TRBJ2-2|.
CASSRDSNTGELFF
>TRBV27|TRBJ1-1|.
CASSLVSPRFDSFMNTEAFF
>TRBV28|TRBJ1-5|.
CASRGDSNQPQHF
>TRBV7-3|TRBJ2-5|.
CASSYTGTTQETQYF
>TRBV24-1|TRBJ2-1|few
CATSVGGAGTSAYNEQFF
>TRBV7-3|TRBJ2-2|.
CASSFNRDRANTGELFF
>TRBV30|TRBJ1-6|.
CAWSVGGTNSPLHF
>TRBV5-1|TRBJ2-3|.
CASSPGRGGGREDTQYF
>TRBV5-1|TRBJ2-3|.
CASSWGLADTQYF
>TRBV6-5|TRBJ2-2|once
CACRTANTGELFF
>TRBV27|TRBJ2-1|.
CASRDRVSYNEQFF
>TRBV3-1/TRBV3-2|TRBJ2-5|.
CASSQAQETQYF
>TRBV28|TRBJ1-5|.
CASSLLPDSRTSNQPQHF
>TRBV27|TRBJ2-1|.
CASSGRYSQLNEQFF
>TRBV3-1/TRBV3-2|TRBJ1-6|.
CASSQDPGTPLHF
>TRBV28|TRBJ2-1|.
CASSFGAEVNEQFF
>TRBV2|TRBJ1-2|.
CASRQTGQGGYTF
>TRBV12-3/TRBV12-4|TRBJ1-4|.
CASSFGDNEKLFF
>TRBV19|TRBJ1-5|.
CASTGQPYSNQPQHF